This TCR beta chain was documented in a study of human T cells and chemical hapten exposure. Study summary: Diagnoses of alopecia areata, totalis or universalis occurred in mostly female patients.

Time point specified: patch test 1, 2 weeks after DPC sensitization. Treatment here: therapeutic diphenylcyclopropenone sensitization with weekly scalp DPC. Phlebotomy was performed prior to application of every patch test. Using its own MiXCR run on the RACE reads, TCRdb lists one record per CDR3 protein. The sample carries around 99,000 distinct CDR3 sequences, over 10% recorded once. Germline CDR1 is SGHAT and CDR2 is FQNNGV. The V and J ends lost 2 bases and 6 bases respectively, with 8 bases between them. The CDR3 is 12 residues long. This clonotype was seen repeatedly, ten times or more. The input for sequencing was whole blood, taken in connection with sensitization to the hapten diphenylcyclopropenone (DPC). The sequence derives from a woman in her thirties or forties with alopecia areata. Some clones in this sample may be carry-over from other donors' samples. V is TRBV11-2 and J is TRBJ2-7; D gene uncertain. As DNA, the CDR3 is TGTGCCAGCAGCTTAAAAGCGAGCGAGCAGTACTTC. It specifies CASSLKASEQYF. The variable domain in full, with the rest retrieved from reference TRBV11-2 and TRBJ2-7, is EAGVAQSPRYKIIEKRQSVAFWCNPISGHATLYWYQQILGQGPKLLIQFQNNGVVDDSQLPKDRFSAERLKGVDSTLKIQPAKLEDSAVYLCASSLKASEQYFGPGTRLTVT.